Below are 16 T cell receptor beta chains sequenced from a single sample in a study of T-cell reconstitution after alpha-beta-depleted transplantation in children. Unique molecular identifiers were incorporated when the TCRbeta library was constructed. TCRdb reanalysed the PCR reads using MiXCR and keeps one entry per CDR3 protein. The sample carries some 120,000 distinct CDR3 sequences, under 13% recorded once. The source material was PBMCs, sampled before TCRalphabeta/CD19-depleted stem cell transplant. Receptors were obtained from a boy between 2 and 10 years old with acute lymphoblastic leukemia, due to receive a stem cell transplant.

The chain combines TRBV21-1 with TRBJ2-3; TRBD1 is taken as the D call from the table, unchecked against the DNA. TRBV21-1 counts as a pseudogene. The CDR3 sequence is 23 residues long. CDR3 sequence (DNA): TGTGCCAGCAGCAAAGTCAGACAGGGTTTTGTGTTTAAGACGGGGCGAGTCACAGATACGCAGTATTTT. Encoded protein: CASSKVRQGFVFKTGRVTDTQYF.

This clonotype came up many times. The chain has TRBV20-1 and TRBJ2-7; 10 bases fit TRBD1. This CDR3 spans 13 amino acids. With V trimmed by 5 bases and J by 3 bases, 4 bases remained unmatched. Germline V gene lookup returns CDR1 DFQATT and CDR2 SNEGSKA (reference sequence). In DNA, the CDR3 is TGCAGTGCTGGCCGGGACAGGGGCTACGAGCAGTACTTC. This gives the protein CSAGRDRGYEQYF.

The rearrangement joins TRBV5-6 to TRBJ1-2; D gene unclear. In germline, CDR1 is SGHDT, CDR2 YYEEEE. Trimming took 2 bases from V and 2 from J, leaving 13 bases between them. The CDR3 extends over 15 amino acids. For the CDR3, the DNA is TGTGCCAGCAGCTTTGGTAGCAGCAGAAACTATGGCTACACCTTC. Translating gives CASSFGSSRNYGYTF.

This clonotype was seen many times. The rearrangement links TRBV20-1 to TRBJ2-3; no clear D. Germline lookup yields CDR1 DFQATT and CDR2 SNEGSKA (reference sequence). Trimming left V 1 base short and J 2 bases short, with 16 bases between. This CDR3 has 16 residues. The CDR3 sequence: CSARGPSVLFTDTQYF. CDR3 in DNA: TGCAGTGCTAGAGGTCCGTCGGTCTTATTCACAGATACGCAGTATTTT.

The chain combines TRBV21-1 with TRBJ2-2. TRBV21-1 is tagged as a pseudogene. The CDR3 totals 15 residues. The CDR3 DNA sequence: TGTGCCAGCAGCTACCACCCGACTAACACCGGGGAGCTGTTTTTT. This sequence encodes CASSYHPTNTGELFF.

This clonotype has a handful of counts. CDR3 sequence: CAISGDRDEQYF. The DNA of the CDR3 is TGTGCCATCAGCGGGGACAGGGACGAGCAGTACTTC. V gene TRBV10-3 combines with J gene TRBJ2-7, with 9 bases matching TRBD1. The CDR3 is 12 amino acids. Germline V gene sequence: CDR1 ENHRY, CDR2 SYGVKD. Unmatched junction bases numbered 2, after V lost 6 bases and J lost 5 bases.

The genes are TRBV6-5 and TRBJ1-1, with a tentative D call TRBD1 (6 bases). Germline-derived CDR1 and CDR2 are MNHEY and SVGAGI. The V end lost 0 bases, the J end lost 5 bases, and 13 bases lay between the germline ends. The CDR3 covers 15 residues. CDR3: CASSYSRGGWTEAFF. CDR3 in DNA: TGTGCCAGCAGTTACTCGAGGGGGGGATGGACTGAAGCTTTCTTT.

The J gene is TRBJ2-1, the V gene TRBV2, with 10 bases identical to TRBD2. The CDR3 consists of 16 residues. Germline V gene sequence: CDR1 SNHLY, CDR2 FYNNEI. V trimming: 6 bases; J trimming: 0 bases; junction bases outside the gene matches: 5. The CDR3 DNA reads TGTGCCAGCAGGTATTCTAGCGGGAGCTCCTACAATGAGCAGTTCTTC. This codes for CASRYSSGSSYNEQFF.

On this clonotype itself: Germline and junction disagree at one end, which may indicate a read error. This chain links TRBV7-8 with TRBJ2-7, with D possibly matching TRBD2 (6 bases). CDR1 and CDR2 (germline): SGHVS, FQNEAQ. This CDR3 contains 16 residues. DNA of the CDR3: TGTGACAGCAGCTTAGACCGACTAGGGCGACCTTACGAGCAGTACTTC. This codes for CDSSLDRLGRPYEQYF.

This clonotype was detected ten times or more. The chain uses TRBV29-1 and TRBJ2-3; TRBD1 aligns across 7 bases. V was pared by 5 bases and J by 5 bases, with 10 bases of the junction left unmatched. CDR3 length equals 14 residues. Germline V gene lookup returns CDR1 SQVTM and CDR2 ANQGSEA. This chain's CDR3 is CSVNGQGVIDTQYF. CDR3 nucleotides: TGCAGCGTTAACGGTCAGGGGGTGATAGATACGCAGTATTTT.

This clonotype was picked up many times. The chain joins TRBV15 to TRBJ2-3, with D perhaps TRBD2 (7 bases). This CDR3 is built from 17 residues. Trimming took 3 bases from V and 1 from J, leaving 17 bases between them. Germline V CDR1 and CDR2: LNHNV, YYDKDF (reference sequence). Here the CDR3 DNA reads TGTGCCACCAGCAGTTTGGGGGGGCCCAAAGGCACAGATACGCAGTATTTT. Protein: CATSSLGGPKGTDTQYF.

V usage is TRBV7-6 and J usage is TRBJ2-7; a weak D match, TRBD1 (6 bases). CDR3 length equals 13 residues. V gave up 4 bases and J gave up 9 bases, with 16 bases separating them. Germline V gene lookup returns CDR1 SGHVS and CDR2 FNYEAQ. The CDR3 reads CASSSQGYTGQYF. The DNA of the CDR3 is TGTGCCAGCAGCTCACAGGGTTACACTGGGCAGTACTTC.

The chain combines TRBV3-1 with TRBJ2-1; D gene ambiguous. The CDR3 runs 13 residues. Between the trimmed V and J ends, which lost 3 bases and 7 bases, there was a span of 10 bases. CDR1 is LGHDT, CDR2 YNNKEL, per germline (reference sequence). CDR3 loop: CASSQGFGNEQFF. The DNA of the CDR3 is TGTGCCAGCAGCCAGGGATTCGGGAATGAGCAGTTCTTC.

The chain carries TRBV6-1 and TRBJ2-3; TRBD1 is a possible D gene (6 bases). This CDR3 is 13 amino acids long. With 10 bases removed from V and 1 base from J, the gap between germline ends came to 12 bases. Germline CDR1 is MNHNS and CDR2 is SASEGT. For the CDR3, the DNA is TGTGCCATCAGGGGTAGCGGCACAGATACGCAGTATTTT. This translates into CAIRGSGTDTQYF.

This clonotype appeared a few times. J is TRBJ2-2 and V is TRBV28, with 7 bases lining up with TRBD1. V lost 6 bases, J lost 0 bases, and 4 bases stayed unmatched. The length of the CDR3 is 15 residues. The germline CDR1 and CDR2 sequences are MDHEN and SYDVKM. The CDR3 loop is CASRPGTANTGELFF. Written as DNA, the CDR3 is TGTGCCAGCAGACCCGGGACAGCGAACACCGGGGAGCTGTTTTTT.

The rearrangement uses TRBV7-2 and TRBJ2-7, with no clear D. The CDR3 runs 16 residues. Germline-derived CDR1 and CDR2 are SGHTA and FQGNSA. Trimming pared 0 bases from V and 7 bases from J, leaving 19 bases between. This CDR3 is CASSLASASRYLEQYF. In DNA form, the CDR3 reads TGTGCCAGCAGCTTAGCGTCGGCTTCTAGATACCTTGAGCAGTACTTC.